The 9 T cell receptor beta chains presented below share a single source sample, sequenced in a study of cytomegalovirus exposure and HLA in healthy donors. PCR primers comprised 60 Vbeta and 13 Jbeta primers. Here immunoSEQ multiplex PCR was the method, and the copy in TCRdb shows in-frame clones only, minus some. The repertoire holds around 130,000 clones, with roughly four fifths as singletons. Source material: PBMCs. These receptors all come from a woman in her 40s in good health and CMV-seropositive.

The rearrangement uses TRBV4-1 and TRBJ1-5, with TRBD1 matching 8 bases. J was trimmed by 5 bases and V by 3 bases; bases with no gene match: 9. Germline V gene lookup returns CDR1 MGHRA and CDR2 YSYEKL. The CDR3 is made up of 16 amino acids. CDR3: CASSHSAGTGDQPQHF. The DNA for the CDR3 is TGCGCCAGCAGCCATTCGGCCGGGACAGGCGATCAGCCCCAGCATTTT.

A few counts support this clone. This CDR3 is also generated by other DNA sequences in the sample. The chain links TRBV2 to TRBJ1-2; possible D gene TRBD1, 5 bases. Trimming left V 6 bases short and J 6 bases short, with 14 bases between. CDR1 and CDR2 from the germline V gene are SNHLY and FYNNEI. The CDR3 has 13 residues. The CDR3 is CASRVGTGDGYTF. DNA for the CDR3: TGTGCCAGCAGAGTGGGGACGGGAGATGGCTACACCTTC.

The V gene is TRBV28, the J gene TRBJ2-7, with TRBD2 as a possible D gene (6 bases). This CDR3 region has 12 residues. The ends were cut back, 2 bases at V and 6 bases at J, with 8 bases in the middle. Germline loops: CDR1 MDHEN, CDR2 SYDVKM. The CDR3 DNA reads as TGTGCCAGCAGTTTAAGGACTACCGAGCAGTACTTC. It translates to CASSLRTTEQYF.

CDR3 sequence: CASRLPGIASGDQQETQYF. The CDR3 nucleotides are TGCGCCAGCAGATTACCAGGTATAGCTAGCGGGGATCAGCAAGAGACCCAGTACTTC. The chain is built from TRBV5-1 and TRBJ2-5; TRBD2 matches at 9 bases. The CDR3 runs 19 residues. Trimming cost V 5 bases and J 2 bases; bases outside gene matches: 19. Germline CDR1 reads SGHRS; CDR2 reads YFSETQ.

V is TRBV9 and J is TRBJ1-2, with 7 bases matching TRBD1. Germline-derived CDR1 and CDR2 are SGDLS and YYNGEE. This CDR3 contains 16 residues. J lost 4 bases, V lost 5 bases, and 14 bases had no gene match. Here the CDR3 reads CASSQNNRGGSYGYTF. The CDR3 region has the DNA TGTGCCAGCAGTCAAAACAACAGGGGAGGTAGCTATGGCTACACCTTC. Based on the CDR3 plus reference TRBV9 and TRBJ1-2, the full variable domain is DSGVTQTPKHLITATGQRVTLRCSPRSGDLSVYWYQQSLDQGLQFLIQYYNGEERAKGNILERFSAQQFPDLHSELNLSSLELGDSALYFCASSQNNRGGSYGYTFGSGTRLTVV.

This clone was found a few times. CDR3 region: CASSLVARAGYNSPLHF. The CDR3 DNA reads TGTGCCAGCAGCTTGGTCGCCAGGGCAGGCTATAATTCACCCCTCCACTTT. The chain carries TRBV5-5 and TRBJ1-6, with D perhaps matching TRBD1 (5 bases). V gave up 0 bases and J gave up 3 bases, with 13 bases separating them. Germline V CDR1 and CDR2: SGHKS, YYEKEE (reference sequence). The CDR3 is made up of 17 amino acids.

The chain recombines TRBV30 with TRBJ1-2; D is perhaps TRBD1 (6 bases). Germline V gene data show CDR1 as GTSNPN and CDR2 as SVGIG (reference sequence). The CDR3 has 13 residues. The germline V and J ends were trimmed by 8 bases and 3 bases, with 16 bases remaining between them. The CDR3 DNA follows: TGTGCCGCTCAGAGGGGGGGACACTATGGCTACACCTTC. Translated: CAAQRGGHYGYTF.

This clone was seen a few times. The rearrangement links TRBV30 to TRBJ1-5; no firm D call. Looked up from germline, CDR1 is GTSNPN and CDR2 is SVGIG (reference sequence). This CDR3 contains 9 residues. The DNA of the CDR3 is TGTGTTGGTAGCCAGCCCCAGCATTTT. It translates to CVGSQPQHF.

CDR3 in DNA: TGTGCCAGCAGTGACCAGGGGCGGAATCAGCCCCAGCATTTT. It translates to CASSDQGRNQPQHF. The chain couples TRBV6-1 to TRBJ1-5; perhaps TRBD1 as D (6 bases). The CDR3 is 14 amino acids. With 3 bases removed from V and 4 bases from J, the gap between germline ends came to 10 bases. CDR1 is MNHNS, CDR2 SASEGT, per germline.